The 12 T cell receptor beta chains below come from one sample, sequenced in a study of T cells after yellow fever vaccination. TCRdb re-called the 5' RACE reads with MiXCR, one entry per CDR3 protein. The sample yields 200,000 or so distinct CDR3 sequences, 6.7% seen once. Material: CD4+ T cells sorted from PBMCs, obtained on the day of the yellow fever booster vaccination. The receptors derive from a man younger than 45 who received the YFV17D yellow fever vaccine.

This clonotype has a count of ten or more. This chain connects TRBV5-1 to TRBJ1-2; 7 bases are a match to TRBD1. Germline values: CDR1 SGHRS, CDR2 YFSETQ. V shed 0 bases, J shed 6 bases, and the junction held 5 bases outside the gene matches. The CDR3 runs to 14 residues. CDR3 nucleotide sequence: TGCGCCAGCAGCTTGGTTCTGACAGGGAATGGCTACACCTTC. Encoded protein: CASSLVLTGNGYTF. The whole variable domain, remainder taken from reference TRBV5-1 and TRBJ1-2, is KAGVTQTPRYLIKTRGQQVTLSCSPISGHRSVSWYQQTPGQGLQFLFEYFSETQRNKGNFPGRFSGRQFSNSRSEMNVSTLELGDSALYLCASSLVLTGNGYTFGSGTRLTVV.

The CDR3 protein is CASSLEGTSYNTQYF. The CDR3 DNA follows: TGTGCCAGCAGCTTAGAAGGGACTAGCTACAATACGCAGTATTTT. The V and J genes are TRBV7-2 and TRBJ2-3; 9 positions match TRBD2. Per the germline V gene, CDR1 is SGHTA and CDR2 is FQGNSA. The CDR3 has 15 residues. After removal of 1 base from V and 7 bases from J, the junction contained 6 bases not matched to a gene.

This clonotype was picked up a small number of times. The genes are TRBV28 and TRBJ2-1; TRBD1 is a possible D gene (5 bases). Trimming stripped 10 bases from V and 9 bases from J, with 19 bases between. The CDR3 is 13 residues long. Germline V CDR1 and CDR2: MDHEN, SYDVKM. The CDR3 spells CATTPGRVGEQFF. CDR3 sequence (DNA): TGTGCCACCACCCCCGGCAGGGTAGGTGAGCAGTTCTTC.

This clonotype appeared many times. The CDR3 bases are TGTGCCAGCAGTTTAACTCCTGGGAGAAACATTCAGTACTTC. Its protein product is CASSLTPGRNIQYF. The rearrangement links TRBV27 to TRBJ2-4; D possibly corresponds to TRBD2 (5 bases). The CDR3 loop spans 14 amino acids. Germline V CDR1 and CDR2: MNHEY, SMNVEV (reference sequence). The ends were cut back, 2 bases at V and 6 bases at J, with 11 bases in the middle.

In its sample, this clonotype was seen many times. The chain couples TRBV19 to TRBJ2-3, with unresolved D. Germline CDR1 is LNHDA and CDR2 is SQIVND (reference sequence). The CDR3 is 12 amino acids. Trimming shortened V by 3 bases and J by 5 bases, and 6 bases separated the two germline ends. The CDR3 sequence is CASSITGDTQYF. The CDR3 coding sequence is TGTGCCAGTAGTATCACTGGAGATACGCAGTATTTT.

This rearrangement joins TRBV7-9 to TRBJ1-4; D is uncertain. The germline CDR1 and CDR2 sequences are SEHNR and FQNEAQ (reference sequence). The CDR3 totals 14 residues. The ends were cut back, 3 bases at V and 1 base at J, with 6 bases in the middle. The CDR3 reads CASSLGRTNEKLFF. DNA of the CDR3: TGTGCCAGCAGCTTGGGCAGAACTAATGAAAAACTGTTTTTT.

This chain connects TRBV6-5 to TRBJ2-1, with TRBD2 identical over 14 bases. The junction had 5 bases not matched to a gene; V was cut back by 0 bases and J by 4 bases. CDR3 length equals 18 residues. The germline V gene has CDR1 MNHEY and CDR2 SVGAGI. CDR3 coding DNA: TGTGCCAGCAGTTACTCCCGACTAGCGGGAGGGGCATACAATGAGCAGTTCTTC. Translation: CASSYSRLAGGAYNEQFF.

This clonotype was picked up a small number of times. V and J are TRBV7-2 and TRBJ1-4; perhaps TRBD1 as D (5 bases). The V gene lost 2 bases and the J gene lost 1 base, with 8 bases spanning the gap. Germline CDR1 reads SGHTA; CDR2 reads FQGNSA. This CDR3 region has 15 residues. CDR3 bases: TGTGCCAGCAGCTTATGGGGGGTAACTAATGAAAAACTGTTTTTT. The encoded protein is CASSLWGVTNEKLFF.

This clonotype was found many times. The V call is TRBV5-1, the J call TRBJ2-1, with TRBD2 matching over 8 bases. From germline, CDR1 is SGHRS and CDR2 YFSETQ. The CDR3 sequence is 15 residues long. V was pared by 5 bases and J by 2 bases, with 6 bases of the junction left unmatched. The CDR3 coding sequence is TGCGCCAGCAGAAACCCGGGAGGGCCCTACAATGAGCAGTTCTTC. Translation gives CASRNPGGPYNEQFF. The full variable domain, in which reference TRBV5-1 and TRBJ2-1 provide the parts outside the CDR3, is KAGVTQTPRYLIKTRGQQVTLSCSPISGHRSVSWYQQTPGQGLQFLFEYFSETQRNKGNFPGRFSGRQFSNSRSEMNVSTLELGDSALYLCASRNPGGPYNEQFFGPGTRLTVL.

This clonotype was seen many times. The chain uses TRBV20-1 and TRBJ2-7, with D possibly being TRBD2 (6 bases). The germline gives CDR1 DFQATT, CDR2 SNEGSKA (reference sequence). V lost 6 bases and J 2 bases, leaving 17 bases between the germline ends. The CDR3 is 14 residues long. This CDR3 is CSASRIAAAYEQYF. The CDR3 DNA sequence: TGCAGTGCCAGCCGTATAGCGGCGGCCTACGAGCAGTACTTC.

At least ten counts were recorded for this clonotype. The J gene is TRBJ2-3, the V gene TRBV7-9; weak D call: TRBD2 (6 bases). Trimming removed 3 bases from V and 5 bases from J, with 18 bases in between. Germline CDR1 SEHNR, CDR2 FQNEAQ (reference sequence). CDR3 length equals 16 residues. The CDR3 DNA reads TGTGCCAGCAGCTTGAGACGGGCGGGAAGGGGAGATACGCAGTATTTT. It yields the protein CASSLRRAGRGDTQYF.

In its sample, this clonotype was seen a few times. This sequence joins TRBV20-1 and TRBJ1-2; D possibly corresponds to TRBD1 (5 bases). The germline gives CDR1 DFQATT, CDR2 SNEGSKA (reference sequence). CDR3 size: 14 residues. V lost 6 bases, J lost 4 bases, and 18 bases lay in between. The DNA of the CDR3 is TGCAGTGCCGGCTGGGGGGAGGGGAGCTATGGCTACACCTTC. It encodes CSAGWGEGSYGYTF.